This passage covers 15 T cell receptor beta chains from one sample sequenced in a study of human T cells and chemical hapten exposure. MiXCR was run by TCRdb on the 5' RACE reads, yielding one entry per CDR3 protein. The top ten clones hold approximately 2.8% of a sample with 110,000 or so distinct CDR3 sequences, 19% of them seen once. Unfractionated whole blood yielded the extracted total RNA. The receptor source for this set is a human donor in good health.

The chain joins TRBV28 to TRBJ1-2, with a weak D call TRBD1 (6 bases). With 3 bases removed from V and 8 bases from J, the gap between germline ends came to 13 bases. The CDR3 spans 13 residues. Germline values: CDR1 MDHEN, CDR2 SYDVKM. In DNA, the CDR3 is TGTGCCAGCAGTTTGACAGGTTGGAGGGGCTACACCTTC. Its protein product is CASSLTGWRGYTF.

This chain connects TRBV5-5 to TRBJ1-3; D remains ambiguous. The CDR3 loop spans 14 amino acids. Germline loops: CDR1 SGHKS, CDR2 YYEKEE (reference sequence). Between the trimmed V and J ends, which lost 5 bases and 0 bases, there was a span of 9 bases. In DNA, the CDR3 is TGTGCCAGCAGGGATGGGATCTCTGGAAACACCATATATTTT. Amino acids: CASRDGISGNTIYF.

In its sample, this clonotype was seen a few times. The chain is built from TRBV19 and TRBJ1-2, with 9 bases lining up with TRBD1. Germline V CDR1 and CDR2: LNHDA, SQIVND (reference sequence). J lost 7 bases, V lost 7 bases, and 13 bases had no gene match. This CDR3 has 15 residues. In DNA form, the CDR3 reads TGTGCCAGTACCAAGGGGGCGGACAGGGGCTCTGGCTACACCTTC. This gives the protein CASTKGADRGSGYTF.

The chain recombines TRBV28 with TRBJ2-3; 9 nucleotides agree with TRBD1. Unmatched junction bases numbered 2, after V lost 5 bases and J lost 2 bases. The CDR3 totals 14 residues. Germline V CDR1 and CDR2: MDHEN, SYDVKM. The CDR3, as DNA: TGTGCCAGCAGTCGGACAGGGGTCACAGATACGCAGTATTTT. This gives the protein CASSRTGVTDTQYF.

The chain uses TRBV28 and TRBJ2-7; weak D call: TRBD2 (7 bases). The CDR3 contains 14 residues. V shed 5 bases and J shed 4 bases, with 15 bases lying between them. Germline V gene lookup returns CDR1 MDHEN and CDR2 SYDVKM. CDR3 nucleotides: TGTGCCAGCAGTAGCGGGACACGAGGGTACGAGCAGTACTTC. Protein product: CASSSGTRGYEQYF.

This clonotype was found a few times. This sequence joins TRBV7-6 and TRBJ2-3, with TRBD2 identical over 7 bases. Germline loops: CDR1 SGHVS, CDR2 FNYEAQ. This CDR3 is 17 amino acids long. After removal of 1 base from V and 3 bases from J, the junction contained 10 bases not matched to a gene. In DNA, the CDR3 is TGTGCCAGCAGCTTAGACGGGAGGAACCGGGGGACAGATACGCAGTATTTT. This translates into CASSLDGRNRGTDTQYF.

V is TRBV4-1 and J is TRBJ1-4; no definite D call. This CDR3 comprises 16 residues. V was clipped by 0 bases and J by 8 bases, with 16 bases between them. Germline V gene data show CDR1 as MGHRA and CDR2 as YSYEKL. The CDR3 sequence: CASSQEGTAVGEKLFF. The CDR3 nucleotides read TGCGCCAGCAGCCAAGAAGGTACGGCTGTCGGGGAAAAACTGTTTTTT.

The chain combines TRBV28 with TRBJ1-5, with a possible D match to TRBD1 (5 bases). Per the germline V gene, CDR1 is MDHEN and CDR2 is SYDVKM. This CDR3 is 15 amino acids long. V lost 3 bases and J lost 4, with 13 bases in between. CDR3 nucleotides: TGTGCCAGCAGTTTCCCAGGGCGGTTGAATCAGCCCCAGCATTTT. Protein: CASSFPGRLNQPQHF.

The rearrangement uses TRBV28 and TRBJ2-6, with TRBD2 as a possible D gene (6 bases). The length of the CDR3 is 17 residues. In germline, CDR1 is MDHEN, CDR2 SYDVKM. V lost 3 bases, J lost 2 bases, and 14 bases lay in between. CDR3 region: CASSFPPGTPGANVLTF. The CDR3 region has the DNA TGTGCCAGCAGTTTCCCCCCAGGGACTCCTGGGGCCAACGTCCTGACTTTC.

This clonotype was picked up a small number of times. The CDR3 sequence: CASSLASNTGELFF. The CDR3 region has the DNA TGTGCCAGCAGCTTAGCTAGTAACACCGGGGAGCTGTTTTTT. This rearrangement joins TRBV11-3 to TRBJ2-2; D call uncertain. The CDR3 spans 14 residues. V lost 1 base and J 2 bases, leaving 5 bases between the germline ends. CDR1 and CDR2 from the germline V gene are SGHNT and YENEEA.

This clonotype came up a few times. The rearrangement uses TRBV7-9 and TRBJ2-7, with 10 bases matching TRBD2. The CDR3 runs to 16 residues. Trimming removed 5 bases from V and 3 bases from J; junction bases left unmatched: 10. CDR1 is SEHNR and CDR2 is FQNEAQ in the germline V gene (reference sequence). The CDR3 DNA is TGTGCCAGCAGCCAGGGGTTCCTAGCGGGGGACTACGAGCAGTACTTC. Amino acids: CASSQGFLAGDYEQYF.

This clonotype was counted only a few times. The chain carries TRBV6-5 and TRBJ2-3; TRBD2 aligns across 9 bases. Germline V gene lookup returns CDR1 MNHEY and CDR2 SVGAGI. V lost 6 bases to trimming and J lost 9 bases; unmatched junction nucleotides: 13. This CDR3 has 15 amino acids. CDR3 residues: CASRRDSGRMGTQYF. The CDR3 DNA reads TGTGCCAGCAGACGAGATAGCGGGAGAATGGGGACGCAGTATTTT.

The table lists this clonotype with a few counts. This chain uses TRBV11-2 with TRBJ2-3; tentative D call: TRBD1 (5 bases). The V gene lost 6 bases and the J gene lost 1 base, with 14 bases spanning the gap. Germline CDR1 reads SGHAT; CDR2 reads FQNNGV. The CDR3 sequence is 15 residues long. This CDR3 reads CASSSRQIRTDTQYF. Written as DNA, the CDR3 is TGTGCCAGCAGTTCAAGACAGATACGCACAGATACGCAGTATTTT.

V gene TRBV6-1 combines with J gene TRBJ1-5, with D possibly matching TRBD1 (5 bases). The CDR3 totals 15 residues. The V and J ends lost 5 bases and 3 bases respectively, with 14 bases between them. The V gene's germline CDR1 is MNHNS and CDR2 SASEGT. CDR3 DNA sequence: TGTGCCAGCAGTTTAGCAGGGACCTACAATCAGCCCCAGCATTTT. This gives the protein CASSLAGTYNQPQHF.

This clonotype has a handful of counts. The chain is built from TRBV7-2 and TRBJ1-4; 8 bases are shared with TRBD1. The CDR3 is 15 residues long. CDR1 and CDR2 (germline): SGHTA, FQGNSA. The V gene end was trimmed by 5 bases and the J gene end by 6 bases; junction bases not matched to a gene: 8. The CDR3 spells CASSLGQGRDEKLFF. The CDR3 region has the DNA TGTGCCAGCAGCCTTGGACAGGGAAGGGATGAAAAACTGTTTTTT.